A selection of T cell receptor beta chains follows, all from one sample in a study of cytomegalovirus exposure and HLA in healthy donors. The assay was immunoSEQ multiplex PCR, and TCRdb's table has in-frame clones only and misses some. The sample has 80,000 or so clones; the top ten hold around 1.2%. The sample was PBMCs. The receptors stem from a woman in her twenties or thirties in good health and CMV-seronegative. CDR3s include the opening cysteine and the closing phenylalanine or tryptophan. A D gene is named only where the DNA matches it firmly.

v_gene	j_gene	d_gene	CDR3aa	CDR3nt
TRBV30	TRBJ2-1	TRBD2	CAWSAGRASGRNEQFF	TGTGCCTGGAGTGCCGGTCGGGCTAGCGGGAGGAATGAGCAGTTCTTC
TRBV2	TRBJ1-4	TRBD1	CASSHKGQTNEKLFF	TGTGCCAGCAGTCATAAGGGACAGACAAATGAAAAACTGTTTTTT
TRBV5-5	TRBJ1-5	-	CASSNSISQPQHF	TGTGCCAGCAGCAATAGCATAAGCCAGCCCCAGCATTTT
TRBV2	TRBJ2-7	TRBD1	CASRDRGRNEQYF	TGTGCCAGCAGGGACAGGGGGAGGAACGAGCAGTACTTC
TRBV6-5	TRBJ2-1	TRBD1	CASSLGQAYNEQFF	TGTGCCAGCAGCCTGGGACAGGCTTACAATGAGCAGTTCTTC
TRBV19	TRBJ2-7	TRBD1	CASSIVSGQGYEQYF	TGTGCCAGTAGTATTGTCTCCGGACAGGGCTACGAGCAGTACTTC
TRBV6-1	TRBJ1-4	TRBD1	CASSPQGVPNEKLFF	TGTGCCAGCAGCCCACAGGGGGTACCTAATGAAAAACTGTTTTTT
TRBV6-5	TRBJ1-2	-	CASRKQGRHGYTF	TGTGCCAGCAGGAAACAGGGTCGTCATGGCTACACCTTC
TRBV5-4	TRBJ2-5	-	CASSQDWQETQYF	TGTGCCAGCAGTCAGGACTGGCAAGAGACCCAGTACTTC
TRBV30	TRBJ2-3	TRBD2	CAWSVRVLAGGMGADTQYF	TGTGCCTGGAGTGTACGTGTACTAGCGGGAGGGATGGGGGCAGATACGCAGTATTTT
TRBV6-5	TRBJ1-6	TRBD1	CASSYEGQGGSPLHF	TGTGCCAGCAGTTACGAGGGACAGGGGGGATCACCCCTCCACTTT
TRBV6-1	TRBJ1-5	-	CASSDNMAGDNQPQHF	TGTGCCAGCAGTGATAATATGGCAGGGGACAATCAGCCCCAGCATTTT
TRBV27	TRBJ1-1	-	CASSSWTLNTEAFF	TGTGCCAGCAGTTCCTGGACACTGAACACTGAAGCTTTCTTT
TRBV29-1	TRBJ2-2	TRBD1	CSVVWAGGAAGELFF	TGCAGCGTTGTTTGGGCAGGGGGCGCCGCCGGGGAGCTGTTTTTT
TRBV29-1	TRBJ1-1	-	CSVEVRGGRAFF	TGCAGCGTTGAAGTTAGAGGGGGTAGGGCTTTCTTT
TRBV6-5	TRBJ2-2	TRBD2	CASSLRGVSGELFF	TGTGCCAGCAGTTTGCGGGGGGTCAGCGGGGAGCTGTTTTTT
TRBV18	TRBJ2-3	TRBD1	CASSPGLGGSGTDTQYF	TGTGCCAGCTCACCCGGGCTAGGGGGCAGTGGCACAGATACGCAGTATTTT
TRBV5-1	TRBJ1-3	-	CASSRGEATGNTIYF	TGCGCCAGCAGCCGGGGAGAGGCAACCGGAAACACCATATATTTT
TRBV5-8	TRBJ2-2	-	CASSPATRTGLPGELFF	TGTGCCAGCAGCCCGGCGACCCGAACAGGGTTGCCCGGGGAGCTGTTTTTT
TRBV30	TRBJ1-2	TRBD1	CAWSQSFGTGGYGYTF	TGTGCCTGGAGCCAAAGTTTCGGGACAGGGGGCTATGGCTACACCTTC
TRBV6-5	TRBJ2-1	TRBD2	CASSSTSAAGNEQFF	TGTGCCAGCAGTAGTACTAGCGCTGCGGGCAATGAGCAGTTCTTC
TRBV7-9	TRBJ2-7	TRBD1	CASSTRTGSAYEQYF	TGTGCCAGCAGCACCCGGACAGGGTCAGCCTACGAGCAGTACTTC